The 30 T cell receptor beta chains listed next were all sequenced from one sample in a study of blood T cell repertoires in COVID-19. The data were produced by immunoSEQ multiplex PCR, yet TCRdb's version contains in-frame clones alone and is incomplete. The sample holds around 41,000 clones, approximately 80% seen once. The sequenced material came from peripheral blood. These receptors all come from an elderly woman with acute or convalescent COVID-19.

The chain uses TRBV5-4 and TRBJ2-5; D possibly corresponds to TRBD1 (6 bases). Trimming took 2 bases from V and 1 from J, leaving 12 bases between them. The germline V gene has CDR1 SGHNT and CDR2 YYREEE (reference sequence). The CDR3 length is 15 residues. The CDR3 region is CASSLRTGPQETQYF. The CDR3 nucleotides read TGTGCCAGCAGCTTAAGAACAGGGCCCCAAGAGACCCAGTACTTC.

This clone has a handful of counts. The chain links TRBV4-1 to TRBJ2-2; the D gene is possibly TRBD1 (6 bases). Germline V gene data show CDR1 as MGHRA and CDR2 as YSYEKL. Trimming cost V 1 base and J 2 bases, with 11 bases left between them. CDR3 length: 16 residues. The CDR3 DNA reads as TGCGCCAGCAGCCAAGTTCTGGGGGCTAACACCGGGGAGCTGTTTTTT. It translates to CASSQVLGANTGELFF.

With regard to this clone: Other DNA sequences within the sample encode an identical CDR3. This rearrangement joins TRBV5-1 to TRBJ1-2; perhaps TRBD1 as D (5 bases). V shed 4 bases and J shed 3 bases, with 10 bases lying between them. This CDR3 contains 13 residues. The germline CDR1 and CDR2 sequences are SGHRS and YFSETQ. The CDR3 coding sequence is TGCGCCAGCAGCCTGGACAACGACTATGGCTACACCTTC. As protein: CASSLDNDYGYTF.

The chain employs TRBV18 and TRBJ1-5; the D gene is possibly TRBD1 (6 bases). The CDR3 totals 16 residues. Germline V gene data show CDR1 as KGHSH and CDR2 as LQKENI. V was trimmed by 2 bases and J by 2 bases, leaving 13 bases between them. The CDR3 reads CASSPTGGAGNQPQHF. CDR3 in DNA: TGTGCCAGCTCACCAACGGGGGGCGCGGGCAATCAGCCCCAGCATTTT.

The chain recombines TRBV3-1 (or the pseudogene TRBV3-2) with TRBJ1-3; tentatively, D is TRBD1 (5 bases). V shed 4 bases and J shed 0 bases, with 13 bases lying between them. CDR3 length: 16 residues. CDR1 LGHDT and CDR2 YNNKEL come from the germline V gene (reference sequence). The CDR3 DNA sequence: TGTGCCAGCAGCCCATTCGGACAAGCCTCTGGAAACACCATATATTTT. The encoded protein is CASSPFGQASGNTIYF.

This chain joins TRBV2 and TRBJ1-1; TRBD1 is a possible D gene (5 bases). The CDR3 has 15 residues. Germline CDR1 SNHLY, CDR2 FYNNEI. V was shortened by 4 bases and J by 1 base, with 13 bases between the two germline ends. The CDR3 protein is CASSVGGGRNTEAFF. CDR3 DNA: TGTGCCAGCAGTGTGGGCGGGGGAAGGAACACTGAAGCTTTCTTT.

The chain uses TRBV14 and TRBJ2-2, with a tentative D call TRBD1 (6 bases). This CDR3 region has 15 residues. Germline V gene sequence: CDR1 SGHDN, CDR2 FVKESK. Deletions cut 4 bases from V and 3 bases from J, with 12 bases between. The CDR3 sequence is CASSRSTGYTGELFF. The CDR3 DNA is TGTGCCAGCAGCCGGAGTACAGGGTACACCGGGGAGCTGTTTTTT.

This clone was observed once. The CDR3 region is CASSLARGTFSYNSPLHF. Here the CDR3 DNA reads TGTGCCAGCAGCTTGGCCAGGGGGACCTTCTCCTATAATTCACCCCTCCACTTT. The chain couples TRBV5-8 to TRBJ1-6, with 7 bases that match TRBD1. The CDR3 has 18 residues. Unmatched junction bases numbered 6, after V lost 0 bases and J lost 0 bases. Germline values: CDR1 SGHTS, CDR2 YDEGEE.

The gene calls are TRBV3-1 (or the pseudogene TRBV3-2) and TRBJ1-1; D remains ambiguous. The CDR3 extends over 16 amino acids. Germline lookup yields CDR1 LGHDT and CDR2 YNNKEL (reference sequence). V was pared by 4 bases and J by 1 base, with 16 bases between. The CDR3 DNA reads TGTGCCAGCAGCCTCGCCTTGGGAGGAACGAACACTGAAGCTTTCTTT. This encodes CASSLALGGTNTEAFF.

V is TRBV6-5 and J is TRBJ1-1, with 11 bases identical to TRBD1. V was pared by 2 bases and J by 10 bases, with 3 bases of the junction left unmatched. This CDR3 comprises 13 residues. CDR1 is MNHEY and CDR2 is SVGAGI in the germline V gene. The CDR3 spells CASSYPGTGGAFF. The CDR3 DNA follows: TGTGCCAGCAGTTACCCCGGGACAGGGGGAGCTTTCTTT.

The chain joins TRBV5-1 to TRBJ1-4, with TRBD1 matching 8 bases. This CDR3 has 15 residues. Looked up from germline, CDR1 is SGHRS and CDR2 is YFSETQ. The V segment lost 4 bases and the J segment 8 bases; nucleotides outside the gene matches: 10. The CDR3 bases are TGCGCCAGCAGCACCGACAGGGGTGGTGTGGAAAAACTGTTTTTT. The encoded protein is CASSTDRGGVEKLFF.

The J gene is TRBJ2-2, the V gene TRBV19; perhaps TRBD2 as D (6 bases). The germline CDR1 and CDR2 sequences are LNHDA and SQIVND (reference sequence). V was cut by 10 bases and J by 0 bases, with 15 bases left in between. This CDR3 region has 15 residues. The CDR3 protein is CATRERVANTGELFF. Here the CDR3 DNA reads TGTGCCACCAGAGAGCGGGTTGCGAACACCGGGGAGCTGTTTTTT.

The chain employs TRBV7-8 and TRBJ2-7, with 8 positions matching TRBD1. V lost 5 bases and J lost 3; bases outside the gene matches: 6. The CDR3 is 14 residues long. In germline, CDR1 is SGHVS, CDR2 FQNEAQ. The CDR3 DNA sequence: TGTGCCAGCAGCCGGACAGGGCTGAACTACGAGCAGTACTTC. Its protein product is CASSRTGLNYEQYF.

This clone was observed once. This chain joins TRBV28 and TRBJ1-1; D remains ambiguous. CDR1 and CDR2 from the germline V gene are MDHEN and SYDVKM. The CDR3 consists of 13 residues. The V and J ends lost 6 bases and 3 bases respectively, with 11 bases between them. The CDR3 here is CASREGVDTEAFF. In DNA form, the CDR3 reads TGTGCCAGCAGGGAAGGAGTGGACACTGAAGCTTTCTTT. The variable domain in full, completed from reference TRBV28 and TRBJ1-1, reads DVKVTQSSRYLVKRTGEKVFLECVQDMDHENMFWYRQDPGLGLRLIYFSYDVKMKEKGDIPEGYSVSREKKERFSLILESASTNQTSMYLCASREGVDTEAFFGQGTRLTVV.

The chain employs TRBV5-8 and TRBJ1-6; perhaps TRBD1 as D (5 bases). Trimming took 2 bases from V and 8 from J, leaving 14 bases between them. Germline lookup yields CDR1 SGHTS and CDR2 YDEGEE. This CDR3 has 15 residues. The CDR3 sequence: CASSFRQGIYSPLHF. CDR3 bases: TGTGCCAGCAGCTTCCGGCAGGGAATTTATTCACCCCTCCACTTT.

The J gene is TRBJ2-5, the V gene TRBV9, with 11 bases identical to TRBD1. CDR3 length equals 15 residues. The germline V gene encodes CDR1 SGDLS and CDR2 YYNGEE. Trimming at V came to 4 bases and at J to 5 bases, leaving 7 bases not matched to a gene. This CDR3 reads CASSPDWDRGETQYF. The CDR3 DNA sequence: TGTGCCAGCAGCCCAGATTGGGACAGGGGGGAGACCCAGTACTTC.

The CDR3 loop is CASSLYPSSYNEQFF. CDR3 bases: TGCGCCAGCAGCTTGTACCCGAGCTCCTACAATGAGCAGTTCTTC. The rearrangement links TRBV5-1 to TRBJ2-1; no reliable D call. Germline V lookup: CDR1 SGHRS, CDR2 YFSETQ. Deletions cut 1 base from V and 0 bases from J, with 8 bases between. The CDR3 consists of 15 residues.

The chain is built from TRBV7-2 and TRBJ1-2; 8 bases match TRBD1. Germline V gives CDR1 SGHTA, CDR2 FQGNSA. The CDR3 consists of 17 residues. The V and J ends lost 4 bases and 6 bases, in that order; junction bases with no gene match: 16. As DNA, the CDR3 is TGTGCCAGCAGCTCACAGACAGGGGACTCCCCAGTGGATGGCTACACCTTC. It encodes CASSSQTGDSPVDGYTF.

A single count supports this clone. The CDR3 is CASSLRTSRGDTQYF. Written as DNA, the CDR3 is TGTGCCAGCAGTTTAAGGACTAGCCGGGGAGATACGCAGTATTTT. The V and J genes are TRBV28 and TRBJ2-3; TRBD2 aligns across 8 bases. This CDR3 region has 15 residues. Germline V gene data show CDR1 as MDHEN and CDR2 as SYDVKM. V shed 2 bases and J 5 bases; nucleotides not matched to a gene: 6.

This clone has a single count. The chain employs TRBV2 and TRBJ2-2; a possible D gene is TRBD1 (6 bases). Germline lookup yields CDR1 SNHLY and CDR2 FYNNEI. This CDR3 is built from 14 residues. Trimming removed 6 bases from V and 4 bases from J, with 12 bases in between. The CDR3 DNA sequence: TGTGCCAGCAGCGGGACACTTTTCACCGGGGAGCTGTTTTTT. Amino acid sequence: CASSGTLFTGELFF.

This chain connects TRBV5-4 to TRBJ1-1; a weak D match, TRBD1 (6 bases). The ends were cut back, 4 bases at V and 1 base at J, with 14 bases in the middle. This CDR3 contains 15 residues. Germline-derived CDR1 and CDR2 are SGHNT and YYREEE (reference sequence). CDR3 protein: CASSNPGQANTEAFF. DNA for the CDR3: TGTGCCAGCAGCAATCCGGGACAAGCGAACACTGAAGCTTTCTTT. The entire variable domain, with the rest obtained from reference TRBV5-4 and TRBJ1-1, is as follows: ETGVTQSPTHLIKTRGQQVTLRCSSQSGHNTVSWYQQALGQGPQFIFQYYREEENGRGNFPPRFSGLQFPNYSSELNVNALELDDSALYLCASSNPGQANTEAFFGQGTRLTVV.

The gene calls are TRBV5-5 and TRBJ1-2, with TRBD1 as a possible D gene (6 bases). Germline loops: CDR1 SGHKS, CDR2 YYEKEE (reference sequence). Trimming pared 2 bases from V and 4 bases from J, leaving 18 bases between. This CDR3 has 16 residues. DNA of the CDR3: TGTGCCAGCAGCTTAGGACTGGACAGCACCCTCTATGGCTACACCTTC. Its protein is CASSLGLDSTLYGYTF.

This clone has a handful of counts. CDR3 protein: CASSPFNGQGNTGELFF. The CDR3 DNA follows: TGCGCCAGCAGTCCCTTTAACGGACAGGGTAACACCGGGGAGCTGTTTTTT. This rearrangement joins TRBV10-1 to TRBJ2-2; 8 bases line up with TRBD1. The junction had 10 bases not matched to a gene; V was cut back by 5 bases and J by 2 bases. Germline V gene data show CDR1 as WNHNN and CDR2 as SYGVQD (reference sequence). This CDR3 comprises 17 residues.

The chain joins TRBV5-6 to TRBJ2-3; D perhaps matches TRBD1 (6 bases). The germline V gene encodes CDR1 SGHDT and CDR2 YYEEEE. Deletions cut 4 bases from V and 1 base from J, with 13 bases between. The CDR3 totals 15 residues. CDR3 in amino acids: CASSGTGFGTDTQYF. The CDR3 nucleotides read TGTGCCAGCAGCGGAACAGGGTTTGGCACAGATACGCAGTATTTT.

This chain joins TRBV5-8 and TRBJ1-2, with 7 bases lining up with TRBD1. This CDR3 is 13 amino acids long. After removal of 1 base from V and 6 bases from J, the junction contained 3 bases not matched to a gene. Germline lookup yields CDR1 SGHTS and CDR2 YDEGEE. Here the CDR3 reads CASSLRGLNGYTF. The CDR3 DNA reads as TGTGCCAGCAGCTTGAGGGGGCTAAATGGCTACACCTTC.

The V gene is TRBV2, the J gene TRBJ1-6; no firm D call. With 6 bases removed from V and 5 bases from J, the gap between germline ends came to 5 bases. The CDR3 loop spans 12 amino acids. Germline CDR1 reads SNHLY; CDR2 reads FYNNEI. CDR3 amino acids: CASRSDNSPLHF. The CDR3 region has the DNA TGTGCCAGCAGGAGTGATAATTCACCCCTCCACTTT.

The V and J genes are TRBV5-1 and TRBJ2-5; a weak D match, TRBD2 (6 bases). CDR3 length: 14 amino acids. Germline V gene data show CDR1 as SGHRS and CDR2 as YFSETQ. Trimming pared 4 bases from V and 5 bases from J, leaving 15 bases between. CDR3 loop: CASSPLQAGETQYF. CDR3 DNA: TGCGCCAGCAGCCCGCTCCAGGCGGGGGAGACCCAGTACTTC.

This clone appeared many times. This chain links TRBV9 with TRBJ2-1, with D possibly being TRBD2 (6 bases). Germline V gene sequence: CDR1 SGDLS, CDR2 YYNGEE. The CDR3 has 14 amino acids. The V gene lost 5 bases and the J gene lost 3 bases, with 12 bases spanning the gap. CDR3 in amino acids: CASSQMTSYNEQFF. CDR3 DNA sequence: TGTGCCAGCAGTCAAATGACTAGCTACAATGAGCAGTTCTTC.

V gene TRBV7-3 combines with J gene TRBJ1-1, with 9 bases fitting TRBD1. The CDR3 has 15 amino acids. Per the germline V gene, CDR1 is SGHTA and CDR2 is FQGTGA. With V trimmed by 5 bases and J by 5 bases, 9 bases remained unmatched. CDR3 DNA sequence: TGTGCCAGCAGCGACCTACAGGGGGCAAGGACTGAAGCTTTCTTT. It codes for CASSDLQGARTEAFF.

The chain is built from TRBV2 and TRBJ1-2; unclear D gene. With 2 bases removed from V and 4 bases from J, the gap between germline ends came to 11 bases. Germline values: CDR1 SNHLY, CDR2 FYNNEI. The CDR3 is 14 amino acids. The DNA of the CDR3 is TGTGCCAGCAGTGAATCAGGAGGTTCCTATGGCTACACCTTC. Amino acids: CASSESGGSYGYTF.